This is a list of T cell receptor beta chains from one sample in a study of T cell repertoires in cytomegalovirus infection. TCRdb processed the reads anew with MiXCR; each CDR3 protein has one entry. Of approximately 500,000 distinct CDR3 sequences listed, about 10% are singletons. Sequenced material: PBMCs. These receptors came from a human donor in good health (CMV status not recorded). Some clones in this sample may be carry-over from other donors' samples. Both conserved end residues are part of each CDR3. The order of the fields is clone size, V gene, CDR3 protein. Size tells how often a clone was seen (once, few, many) or the class of an expanded clone, and some rows leave it out.

clone_size: .; v_call: TRBV7-9; cdr3_aa: CASSLEIFGQGRNYGYTF
clone_size: few; v_call: TRBV29-1; cdr3_aa: CSAGLAGVNNEQFF
clone_size: few; v_call: TRBV19; cdr3_aa: CASSSPHGTGNVEQFF
clone_size: many; v_call: TRBV15; cdr3_aa: CATSRVPSAYNEQFF
clone_size: .; v_call: TRBV20-1; cdr3_aa: CSAVRTGSTPQHF
clone_size: many; v_call: TRBV7-2; cdr3_aa: CASSSPLAGTSTDTQYF
clone_size: many; v_call: TRBV6-5; cdr3_aa: CAGLPPGGTGELFF
clone_size: many; v_call: TRBV19; cdr3_aa: CASSISWTGVLSAGYGYTF
clone_size: .; v_call: TRBV20-1; cdr3_aa: CSAIRPGQGLGTIYF
clone_size: few; v_call: TRBV30; cdr3_aa: CAWSVWLNNEQFF
clone_size: many; v_call: TRBV6-1; cdr3_aa: CATRTSGVETQYF
clone_size: .; v_call: TRBV5-4; cdr3_aa: CASTSGNQETQYF
clone_size: .; v_call: TRBV19; cdr3_aa: CASNPTVRDRGLGGELFF
clone_size: .; v_call: TRBV5-6; cdr3_aa: CASSFGTGVGTQYF
clone_size: many; v_call: TRBV7-2; cdr3_aa: CASGLGGGSGQPQHF
clone_size: .; v_call: TRBV5-4; cdr3_aa: CASSPAGGILGSGNTIYF
clone_size: many; v_call: TRBV24-1; cdr3_aa: CATSASRGIQYF
clone_size: many; v_call: TRBV7-9; cdr3_aa: CASRRGVMAGENYGYTF
clone_size: many; v_call: TRBV2; cdr3_aa: CASSRLTGGEDGYTF
clone_size: many; v_call: TRBV7-8; cdr3_aa: CASRYTSGSTDTQYF
clone_size: .; v_call: TRBV2; cdr3_aa: CASMFRFTYNEQFF
clone_size: .; v_call: TRBV3-1; cdr3_aa: CASSHSGGEQFF
clone_size: many; v_call: TRBV28; cdr3_aa: CASSPSGRSTDTQYF
clone_size: many; v_call: TRBV7-9; cdr3_aa: CASSPLTSGRTDTQYF
clone_size: many; v_call: TRBV25-1; cdr3_aa: CASSASGRQGFVFGEQFF
clone_size: many; v_call: TRBV7-9; cdr3_aa: CASSNTAGASYEQYF
clone_size: many; v_call: TRBV7-2; cdr3_aa: CASTMTVDVDGYTF
clone_size: many; v_call: TRBV19; cdr3_aa: CASSIDGQGADGYTF
clone_size: many; v_call: TRBV7-3; cdr3_aa: CASSPNLAGGHNEQFF
clone_size: many; v_call: TRBV11-2; cdr3_aa: CASSFGDRGSGANVLTF
clone_size: many; v_call: TRBV27; cdr3_aa: CASSLKGRGGRGDTQYF
clone_size: many; v_call: TRBV5-4; cdr3_aa: CASSSLVETYNEQFF
clone_size: many; v_call: TRBV14; cdr3_aa: CASSQWQAAANVLTF
clone_size: few; v_call: TRBV6-6; cdr3_aa: CASSFPAAPGTIYF
clone_size: .; v_call: TRBV24-1; cdr3_aa: CATAGTSGTDTQYF
clone_size: few; v_call: TRBV20-1; cdr3_aa: CSARGQGMSTEAFF
clone_size: many; v_call: TRBV5-4; cdr3_aa: CASSETGGSTDTQYF
clone_size: many; v_call: TRBV20-1; cdr3_aa: CSAKTGSGNTIYF
clone_size: many; v_call: TRBV7-9; cdr3_aa: CASSRRTLEAFF
clone_size: few; v_call: TRBV23-1; cdr3_aa: CASSQSGDSIDEKLFF
clone_size: .; v_call: TRBV20-1; cdr3_aa: CSAKIPLSTGAGNQPQHF
clone_size: .; v_call: TRBV29-1; cdr3_aa: CSVERGANYGYTF
clone_size: once; v_call: TRBV5-5; cdr3_aa: CASSFEGTSGNTIYF
clone_size: many; v_call: TRBV6-1; cdr3_aa: CASSDNRGPQETQYF
clone_size: .; v_call: TRBV2; cdr3_aa: CASAMGTTQETQYF
clone_size: few; v_call: TRBV19; cdr3_aa: CASSGKRRPNEQFF
clone_size: .; v_call: TRBV6-1; cdr3_aa: CASSEEPGGSTEAFF
clone_size: few; v_call: TRBV9; cdr3_aa: CASSVNPQGEDEQFF
clone_size: few; v_call: TRBV27; cdr3_aa: CASKFGGATNEKLFF
clone_size: many; v_call: TRBV7-9; cdr3_aa: CASSFGDSFYEQYF
clone_size: many; v_call: TRBV7-3; cdr3_aa: CASSPLGGGYTF
clone_size: many; v_call: TRBV28; cdr3_aa: CASNRGDKNIQYF
clone_size: few; v_call: TRBV6-5; cdr3_aa: CASKPPGGRADTQYF
clone_size: .; v_call: TRBV14; cdr3_aa: CASSQDLGRNQPQHF
clone_size: many; v_call: TRBV5-4; cdr3_aa: CASSRGRGRSTDTQYF
clone_size: many; v_call: TRBV24-1; cdr3_aa: CATSDPTGLYTDTQYF
clone_size: .; v_call: TRBV2; cdr3_aa: CASSLPELATEQYF
clone_size: many; v_call: TRBV19; cdr3_aa: CASSIDRQETQYF
clone_size: .; v_call: TRBV9; cdr3_aa: CASSVDLGSAYGYTF